Detailed here is one T cell receptor (beta chain). This clone's antigen is unknown. Base-call qualities are not available, and no considerably larger clone is one nucleotide away. Including cysteine and phenylalanine, the CDR3 has 16 amino acids. This entry keeps only the CDR3 DNA: 48 bases, framed from base 1. Relative to germline, V is 4 bases shorter and J is 3 bases shorter, with 13 bases between their ends. In the germline V gene (reference sequence), CDR1 corresponds to LNHDA and CDR2 to SQIVND. The data originate from a study of blood T cell repertoires in COVID-19 (dated by TCRdb to 2020 to 2021). Context from the whole study: Samples from collaborators originated in the United States, Italy and Spain and spanned both the acute and convalescent phases of COVID-19. The material from the prospective study consisted of cDNA or gDNA derived from T cells, B-cell-depleted T cells, or PBMCs. The dataset comprised deeply sampled blood TCRbeta repertoires from subjects exposed to, actively infected with, or recovered from COVID-19. Sample metadata almost always included a de-identified subject ID, COVID-19 status, age in years and sex. HLA class I and class II types, where available, came from metadata supplied by the sample provider rather than from assay-based typing. Samples came from the ongoing ImmuneRACE study (first 160 participants) plus 1,254 subjects from 6 global collaborators. A freely available public database, intended as a resource for researchers studying the immune response to SARS-CoV-2, is where the repertoires were released.

TCRbeta CDR3 regions were amplified from genomic DNA by means of the immunoSEQ Assay, a bias-controlled multiplex PCR. In the original analysis: The number of nucleated cells in each sample was estimated from the amplification of reference gene primers within the assay. To quantify the absolute abundance of each unique TCRbeta CDR3 rearrangement, sequence reads were collapsed and filtered. For each sample, productive Simpson clonality was calculated as the square root of Simpson's diversity index across productive rearrangements. TCRdb carries this immuneACCESS record with in-frame sequences only. Its versions omit some clonotypes, under half of them owing to an unresolved V gene in the studies checked, with the rest unexplained. From that table come the V and J calls and clone size; the DNA was used to work out D and trimming. The sample table holds more than 200,000 clones, of which approximately 86% were seen once. The ten largest make up approximately 2% of the sample.

Each collaborating institution followed its own protocols to collect whole blood in K2EDTA tubes. For TCRbeta analysis, collaborators shipped samples as frozen whole blood, isolated PBMCs, or DNA extracted from either of those sample types. Results the study describes overall, beyond this receptor: How much clinical and demographic metadata was included differed by source and by participant, and the metadata was provided uncurated.

Input material: peripheral blood. This chain joins TRBV19 to TRBJ1-6; TRBD1 is possibly the D segment (6 matching bases). This sequence originates from a man younger than 45 with active or convalescent COVID-19. The DNA sequence is given as TGTGCCAGTAGTACCCGACAGGCCAACTATAATTCACCCCTCCACTTT. It codes for CASSTRQANYNSPLHF.